This T cell receptor beta chain was captured in a study of T cell responses to AZD1222 COVID-19 vaccine (dated by TCRdb to the early 2020s). For the wider study: TCR sequencing was performed for fewer than 250 trial participants, of whom around 200 were given two doses of AZD1222 and approximately 25 were given two doses of MenACWY control vaccine. Trial participants were enrolled by age into 18-55, 56-69 and 70-plus year subgroups, with roughly 160, 29 and 62 TCR-sequenced participants respectively. Beyond this particular receptor, the publication reports: Nearly half of unique spike-specific TCRs reportedly recognized epitopes outside regions mutated in the B.1.351 and B.1.1.7 variants. Because no samples from the day 14 peak response were available, repertoires could be characterized only after the peak T cell response. In the small 56-69-year group, the increase in depth fell short of significance, most likely because of low power. Conclusions about previously exposed vaccinees are limited because only a handful of AZD1222 recipients were SARS-CoV-2 seropositive at baseline. A significant rise in spike-specific TCR breadth and depth was observed after two AZD1222 doses relative to day 0 and relative to MenACWY recipients. Vaccine-associated CD4 TCRs spanned the whole spike protein, with dominant responses in regions 160-218 and 743-854. Most participants were white British and females outnumbered males, and the authors suggested that clonal diversity may have been underestimated.

The CDR3 regions of human TCRbeta chains were subjected to immunosequencing. The original pipeline was this. TCRs in the repertoires were matched against a reference library of SARS-CoV-2-specific TCRs that had been generated with the MIRA antigen-specificity platform. Breadth meant the fraction of unique TCRs that were SARS-CoV-2-associated, whereas depth meant the fraction of total T cells that were SARS-CoV-2-associated. Each spike-specific TCR was assigned to its reactive spike region and to a CD4 or CD8 class using the MIRA data. Log10-transformed breadth and depth values were compared by one-way ANOVA with Sidak's multiple comparisons tests. In TCRdb, the immuneACCESS table is reduced to in-frame sequences with V and J assigned. These tables do not hold every clone; where another copy was compared, an unresolved V gene accounts for under half, and the others remain unexplained. V and J calls and clone size come straight from that table; D and trimming were deduced from the DNA. The sample profile shows about 150,000 clones; around nine tenths of them were found once. Of the sample, about 1.4% falls within the top ten clones.

In the case of this clone: Its antigen is currently not known. The record has no base qualities; no much larger clone is one base away.

Reading from cysteine to phenylalanine, the CDR3 counts 15 amino acids. The CDR3 DNA has 45 bases and is translated from base 1. V drops 4 bases and J drops 1 base, leaving 11 bases in between. According to the germline V gene (reference sequence), CDR1 reads SGHNT and CDR2 reads YYREEE. Read against the paper, the sample's time point label means: about 28 days (+/-7) after the second vaccine dose. AZD1222 recipients given second doses at about 4 weeks or at about 12 weeks were pooled, since spike-specific TCR depth and breadth were not found to differ between the two schedules. Vaccinee samples were obtained from the UK trials COV001 and COV002, which included a single-blind randomized controlled phase 2/3 trial of AZD1222 (ChAdOx1 nCoV-19) in healthy adults. For TCRbeta chain sequencing, PBMC samples from trial participants were taken at day 0 and at day 28 after the second dose.

The specimen comprised peripheral blood, sampled 28 days after the second AZD1222 dose. This sequence uses TRBV5-4 and TRBJ2-2, and the D gene may be TRBD2, 5 bases matching. The TCR was taken from an adult who received the AZD1222 COVID-19 vaccine. The CDR3 here reads CASSEGAGNTGELFF. The bases read TGTGCCAGCAGCGAGGGCGCAGGGAACACCGGGGAGCTGTTTTTT.